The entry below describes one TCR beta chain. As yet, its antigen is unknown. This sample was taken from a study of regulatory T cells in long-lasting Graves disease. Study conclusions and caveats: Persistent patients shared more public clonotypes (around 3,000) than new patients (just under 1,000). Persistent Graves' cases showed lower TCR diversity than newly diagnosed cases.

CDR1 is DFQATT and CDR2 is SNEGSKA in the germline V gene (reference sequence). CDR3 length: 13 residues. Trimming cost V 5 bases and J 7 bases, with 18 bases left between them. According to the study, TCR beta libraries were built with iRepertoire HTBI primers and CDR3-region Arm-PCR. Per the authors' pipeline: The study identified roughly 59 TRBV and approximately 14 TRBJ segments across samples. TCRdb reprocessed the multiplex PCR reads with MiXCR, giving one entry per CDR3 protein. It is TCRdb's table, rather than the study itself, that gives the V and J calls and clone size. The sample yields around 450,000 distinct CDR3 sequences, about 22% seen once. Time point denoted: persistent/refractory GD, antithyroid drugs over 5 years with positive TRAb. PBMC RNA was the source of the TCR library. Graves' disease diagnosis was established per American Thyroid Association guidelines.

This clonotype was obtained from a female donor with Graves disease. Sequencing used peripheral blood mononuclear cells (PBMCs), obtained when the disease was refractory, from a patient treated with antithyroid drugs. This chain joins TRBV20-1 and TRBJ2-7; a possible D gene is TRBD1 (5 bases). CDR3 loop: CSALLGHPWEQYF. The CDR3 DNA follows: TGCAGTGCTCTTCTCGGACACCCCTGGGAGCAGTACTTC.